The T cell receptor (beta chain) described here comes from a study of human T cells and chemical hapten exposure. Study conclusions and caveats: No alteration of TCRs above 1 in 1000 frequency was seen with DPC sensitization.

TCRdb reprocessed the RACE reads via MiXCR and lists one record per CDR3 protein. The sample includes about 98,000 distinct CDR3 sequences, 11% of them seen just once. Trimming took 5 bases from V and 2 from J, leaving 11 bases between them. This CDR3 comprises 13 residues. The V gene's germline CDR1 is SQVTM and CDR2 ANQGSEA. Time point denoted: pre-sensitization, week 0. Treatment specified: therapeutic diphenylcyclopropenone sensitization with weekly scalp DPC. Comments on this clonotype: What it binds is unknown.

V gene TRBV29-1 combines with J gene TRBJ2-3, with D unresolved. The sample here was whole blood, taken in connection with sensitization to the hapten diphenylcyclopropenone (DPC). This TCR was recovered from a woman aged 60-75 years with alopecia areata. Some clones in this sample may be carry-over from other donors' samples. The CDR3 DNA follows: TGCAGCGTTTTCGACCACAACACAGATACGCAGTATTTT. It specifies CSVFDHNTDTQYF.